This TCR beta chain stems from a study of immune evolution from preneoplasia to lung adenocarcinoma. The CDR3 runs to 16 residues. V was pared by 0 bases and J by 8 bases, with 20 bases between. Per germline, CDR1 SGDLS and CDR2 YYNGEE. Worth noting for this clone: The antigen is not known.

Points from the study as a whole: From normal lung to invasive adenocarcinoma, top clone frequencies appeared to decrease. Normal lung had highest clonality; later lesions appeared denser, more diverse.

Resections took place in Japan or China from about 2014 to 2017. Two lung cancer pathologists independently confirmed each histologic diagnosis. Here immunoSEQ multiplex PCR was the method, and the copy in TCRdb shows in-frame clones only, minus some. Of 4,500 to 7,000 clones listed, roughly 69% are singletons. What was sequenced was FFPE adjacent normal lung tissue. The rearrangement links TRBV9 to TRBJ1-2; D possibly corresponds to TRBD1 (6 bases). This TCR derives from an older person with lung adenocarcinoma. CDR3 sequence reads: CASSVEVRGLREGYTF. The CDR3 region has the DNA TGTGCCAGCAGCGTAGAGGTTAGGGGGTTAAGGGAAGGCTACACCTTC.